What follows are 9 T cell receptor beta chains derived from one specimen sequenced in a study of CD8 T cells in Susac syndrome. With random hexamers, roughly 0.45 to 1 ug RNA was reverse transcribed. TCRdb itself ran the immunoSEQ multiplex PCR reads through MiXCR, one entry per CDR3 protein. Of approximately 50,000 distinct CDR3 sequences listed, 95% are singletons. The sample consisted of CD8+ T cells from PBMCs. These receptor sequences come from a human donor with Susac syndrome.

The CDR3 protein is CASSYSNNEQFF. CDR3 bases: TGTGCCAGCAGTTACTCGAACAATGAGCAGTTCTTC. This chain connects TRBV6-5 to TRBJ2-1; unclear D gene. Between the trimmed V and J ends, which lost 0 bases and 5 bases, there was a span of 2 bases. The CDR3 consists of 12 residues. Germline-derived CDR1 and CDR2 are MNHEY and SVGAGI.

On this clonotype itself: One end of the junction varies from germline; a read error may be responsible. The gene calls are TRBV7-3 and TRBJ2-5; D is possibly TRBD1 (6 bases). Germline V gives CDR1 SGHTA, CDR2 FQGTGA. This CDR3 has 13 residues. This CDR3 reads CASSLLQGTHVDF. The CDR3 DNA sequence: TGTGCCAGCAGCTTACTTCAGGGGACCCATGTCGACTTC.

The chain links TRBV14 to TRBJ1-1; D gene ambiguous. The CDR3 length is 13 residues. V was pared by 2 bases and J by 5 bases, with 9 bases between. CDR1 and CDR2 from the germline V gene are SGHDN and FVKESK. The CDR3 nucleotides are TGTGCCAGCAGCCAACAAAGAGAAACTGAAGCTTTCTTT. Translation: CASSQQRETEAFF.

The V and J genes are TRBV7-6 and TRBJ2-1, with 10 positions matching TRBD2. Per the germline V gene, CDR1 is SGHVS and CDR2 is FNYEAQ. V gave up 4 bases and J gave up 5 bases; unmatched junction bases: 8. CDR3 length: 16 residues. The CDR3 DNA follows: TGTGCCAGCAGCTCAGCAGCGGGGGGGCTCCACAATGAGCAGTTCTTC. Amino acid sequence: CASSSAAGGLHNEQFF.

The CDR3 reads CASSYPGPANEQFF. Here the CDR3 DNA reads TGTGCCAGCAGTTACCCGGGACCGGCCAATGAGCAGTTCTTC. V usage is TRBV6-5 and J usage is TRBJ2-1, with D possibly being TRBD1 or TRBD2 (5 bases each). The CDR3 covers 14 residues. Germline V gene lookup returns CDR1 MNHEY and CDR2 SVGAGI. V shed 2 bases and J shed 6 bases, with 11 bases lying between them.

This clonotype was observed a single time. The J gene is TRBJ2-7, the V gene TRBV27; D possibly corresponds to TRBD2 (5 bases). V was shortened by 0 bases and J by 0 bases, with 12 bases between the two germline ends. CDR1 MNHEY and CDR2 SMNVEV come from the germline V gene (reference sequence). There are 16 residues in the CDR3. The CDR3 loop is CASSLSPSRSSYEQYF. The CDR3, as DNA: TGTGCCAGCAGTTTATCTCCTAGCCGGTCCTCCTACGAGCAGTACTTC.

The chain recombines TRBV19 with TRBJ1-6; D not resolved. V was pared by 9 bases and J by 7 bases, with 10 bases between. In germline, CDR1 is LNHDA, CDR2 SQIVND (reference sequence). The CDR3 has 12 residues. The CDR3 region is CASEGSNSPLHF. The CDR3 DNA reads TGTGCCAGCGAGGGCAGCAATTCACCCCTCCACTTT.

The genes are TRBV29-1 and TRBJ1-2; TRBD1 matches at 11 bases. Unmatched junction bases numbered 7, after V lost 7 bases and J lost 6 bases. CDR3 length: 13 residues. From germline, CDR1 is SQVTM and CDR2 ANQGSEA. DNA for the CDR3: TGCAGCGCGGAGGGACAGGGGGTTCATGGCTACACCTTC. Translating gives CSAEGQGVHGYTF.

The chain is built from TRBV5-1 and TRBJ2-3, with 10 nucleotides matching TRBD1. Germline CDR1 and CDR2: SGHRS and YFSETQ. V shed 3 bases, J shed 4 bases, and the junction held 5 bases outside the gene matches. The CDR3 is 15 residues long. The CDR3 region is CASSWTGGAADTQYF. The CDR3 DNA is TGCGCCAGCAGCTGGACAGGGGGGGCAGCAGATACGCAGTATTTT.